This is a list of T cell receptor beta chains from one sample in a study of cytomegalovirus exposure and HLA in healthy donors. Sequencing used immunoSEQ multiplex PCR; TCRdb keeps in-frame clones, though not all of them. This table holds 150,000 to 200,000 clones, approximately 80% found once. Sequenced input: PBMCs. The source is a woman in her 40s in good health and CMV-seronegative. The CDR3 runs from the conserved cysteine through the conserved F or W. D genes are given only for firm matches. Some rows have no size entry. The others give once, few or many, or a class for an expanded clone.

>TRBJ1-5|TRBV19|TRBD1|NA
CASMTGFNQPQHF
TGTGCCAGTATGACAGGGTTCAATCAGCCCCAGCATTTT
>TRBJ2-5|TRBV29-1|NA|NA
CSVSIFATVQETQYF
TGCAGCGTTTCCATATTTGCGACAGTCCAAGAGACCCAGTACTTC
>TRBJ1-5|TRBV28|NA|NA
CASSLDRTFNQPQHF
TGTGCCAGCAGCCTGGACAGAACATTCAATCAGCCCCAGCATTTT
>TRBJ2-2|TRBV7-9|NA|NA
CASSRSASGTGELFF
TGTGCCAGCAGCCGCTCGGCCAGCGGCACCGGGGAGCTGTTTTTT
>TRBJ2-7|TRBV5-5|TRBD2|few
CASSLGSGSFEQYF
TGTGCCAGCAGCTTGGGTAGCGGGAGCTTCGAGCAGTACTTC
>TRBJ2-5|TRBV7-2|TRBD2|NA
CASSLARLAVQETQYF
TGTGCCAGCAGCTTAGCCAGACTAGCGGTACAAGAGACCCAGTACTTC
>TRBJ1-3|TRBV2|TRBD1|NA
CASSRQGYGNTIYF
TGTGCCAGCAGCCGACAGGGGTACGGAAACACCATATATTTT
>TRBJ2-7|TRBV5-4|TRBD1|NA
CASSPGSDRDITYEQYF
TGTGCCAGCAGCCCGGGCTCCGACAGGGACATTACCTACGAGCAGTACTTC
>TRBJ2-1|TRBV4-1|TRBD2|NA
CASSRYDSGGTSSYNEQFF
TGCGCCAGCAGCCGATACGATAGCGGGGGGACCAGCTCCTACAATGAGCAGTTCTTC
>TRBJ1-2|TRBV28|TRBD1|NA
CASSTTGVGGYTF
TGTGCCAGCAGCACGACAGGGGTAGGGGGCTACACCTTC